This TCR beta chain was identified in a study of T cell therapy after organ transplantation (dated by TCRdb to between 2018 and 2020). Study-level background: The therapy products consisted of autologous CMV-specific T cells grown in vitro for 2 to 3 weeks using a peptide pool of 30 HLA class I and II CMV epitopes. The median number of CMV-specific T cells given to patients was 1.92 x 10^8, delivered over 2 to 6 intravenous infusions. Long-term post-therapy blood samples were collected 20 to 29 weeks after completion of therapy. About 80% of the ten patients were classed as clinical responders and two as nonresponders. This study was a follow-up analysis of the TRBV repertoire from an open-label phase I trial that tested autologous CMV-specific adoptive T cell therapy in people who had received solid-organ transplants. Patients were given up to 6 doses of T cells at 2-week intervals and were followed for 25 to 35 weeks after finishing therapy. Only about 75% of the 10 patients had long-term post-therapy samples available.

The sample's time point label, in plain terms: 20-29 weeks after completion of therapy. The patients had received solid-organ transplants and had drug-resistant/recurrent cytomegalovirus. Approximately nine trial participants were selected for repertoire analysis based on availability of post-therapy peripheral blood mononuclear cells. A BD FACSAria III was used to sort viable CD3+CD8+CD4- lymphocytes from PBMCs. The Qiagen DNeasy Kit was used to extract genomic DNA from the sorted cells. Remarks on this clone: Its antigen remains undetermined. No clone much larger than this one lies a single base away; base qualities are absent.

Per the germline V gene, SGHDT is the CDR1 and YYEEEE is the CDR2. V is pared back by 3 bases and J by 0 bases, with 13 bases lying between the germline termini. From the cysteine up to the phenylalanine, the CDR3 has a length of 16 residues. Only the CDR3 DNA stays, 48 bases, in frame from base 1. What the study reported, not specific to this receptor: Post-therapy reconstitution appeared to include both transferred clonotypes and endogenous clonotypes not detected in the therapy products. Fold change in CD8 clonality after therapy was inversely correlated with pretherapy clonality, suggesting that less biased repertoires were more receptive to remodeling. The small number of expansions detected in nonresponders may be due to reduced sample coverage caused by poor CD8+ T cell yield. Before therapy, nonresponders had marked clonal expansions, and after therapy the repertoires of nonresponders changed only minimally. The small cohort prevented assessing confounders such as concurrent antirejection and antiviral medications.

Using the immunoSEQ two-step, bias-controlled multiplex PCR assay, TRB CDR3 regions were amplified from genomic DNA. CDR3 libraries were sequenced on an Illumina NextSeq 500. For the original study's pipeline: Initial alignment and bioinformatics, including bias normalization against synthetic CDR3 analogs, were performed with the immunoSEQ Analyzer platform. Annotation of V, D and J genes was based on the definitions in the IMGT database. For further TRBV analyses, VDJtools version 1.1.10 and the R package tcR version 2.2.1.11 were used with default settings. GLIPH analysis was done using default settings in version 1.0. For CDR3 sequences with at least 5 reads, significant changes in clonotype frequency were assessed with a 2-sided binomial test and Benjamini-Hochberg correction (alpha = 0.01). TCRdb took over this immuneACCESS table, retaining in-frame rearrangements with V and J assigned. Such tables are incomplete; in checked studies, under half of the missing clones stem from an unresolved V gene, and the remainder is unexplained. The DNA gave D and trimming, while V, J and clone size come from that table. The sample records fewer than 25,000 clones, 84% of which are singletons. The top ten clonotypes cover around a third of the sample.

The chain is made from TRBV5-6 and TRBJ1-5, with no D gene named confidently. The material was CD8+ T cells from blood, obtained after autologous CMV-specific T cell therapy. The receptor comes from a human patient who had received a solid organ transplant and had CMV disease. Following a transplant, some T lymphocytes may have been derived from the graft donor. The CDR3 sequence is CASSSRSGNSNQPQHF. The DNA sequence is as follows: TGTGCCAGCAGCTCGAGGTCGGGGAATAGCAATCAGCCCCAGCATTTT.